This T cell receptor (beta chain) was sequenced during a study of shared clonotypes between healthy human individuals. Study information: CD4 naive and memory got three plates each, CD8 naive two, CD8 memory one. Findings and caveats of the study: The study found lower generation probabilities in non-shared clonotypes than in those shared by all four donors. A handful of donors held about 4.6% of naive CD4 clonotypes in common.

With respect to this clone: Its antigen is not known.

The V segment lost 4 bases and the J segment 5 bases; nucleotides outside the gene matches: 17. The CDR3 contains 20 residues. Per germline, CDR1 SGDLS and CDR2 YYNGEE. The assay was immunoSEQ multiplex PCR, and TCRdb's table has in-frame clones only and misses some. The repertoire includes about 530,000 clones, 90% to 97% of them detected once, and approximately 0.062% sits in the top ten. The sample comprised naive CD4+ T cells sorted from blood. Subset meaning: CD45RA+ positively selected. V is TRBV9 and J is TRBJ2-5, with TRBD2 identical over 16 bases. The source is a woman aged 25-40 years in good health. As DNA, the CDR3 is TGTGCCAGCAGCCCCCGATTCCCGGGACTAGCGGGAGGGGGGGCGGAGACCCAGTACTTC. It codes for CASSPRFPGLAGGGAETQYF.